This TCR beta chain is drawn from a study of shared clonotypes between healthy human individuals. CD45RA+ naive and CD45RA-negative memory subsets were separated from CD4+ cells. Study outcomes and limitations: The naive CD4 repertoires of several donors were compared, and around 5% of clonotypes were shared. Only blood was sampled, and tissue TCR repertoires likely differ from blood ones.

The data were produced by immunoSEQ multiplex PCR, yet TCRdb's version contains in-frame clones alone and is incomplete. The sample has over a million clones, around 74% seen once. On this clone: Its antigen is currently unknown.

CDR1 GTSNPN and CDR2 SVGIG come from the germline V gene (reference sequence). The V segment lost 5 bases and the J segment 7 bases; nucleotides outside the gene matches: 7. The length of the CDR3 is 14 residues. The sequence derives from a man between 18 and 29 years old in good health. The sample consisted of memory CD4+ T cells sorted from blood. This sample's subset: CD45RA-negative fraction. V usage is TRBV30 and J usage is TRBJ1-4; 10 nucleotides align to TRBD1. The DNA of the CDR3 is TGTGCCTGGTATGACAGGGGGCGAAGTGAAAAACTGTTTTTT. The encoded protein is CAWYDRGRSEKLFF.